This T cell receptor (beta chain) is from a study of blood T cell repertoires in COVID-19. Study-level background: In each case, the material was cDNA or gDNA derived from T cells, B-cell-depleted T cells, or PBMCs.

The CDR3 contains 16 residues. V shed 3 bases, J shed 2 bases, and the junction held 4 bases outside the gene matches. CDR1 is KGHDR, CDR2 SFDVKD, per germline. Data came from immunoSEQ multiplex PCR; TCRdb stores just in-frame clones and leaves some out. The repertoire holds approximately 450,000 clones, with 75% to 90% as singletons. Everyone who took part was roughly 18 to 95 years old, and they came from about two dozen US areas. Two consecutive negative NP/OP PCR tests, clearance, or resolved symptoms defined Cohort 3 recovery. The clonotype originates from a man aged 25 to 45 who had recovered from COVID-19. Sequenced material: PBMCs or T cells enriched from blood (not recorded which). The V call is TRBV24-1, the J call TRBJ2-5; 11 bases fit TRBD2. The CDR3: CATSDRASGRQETQYF. CDR3 bases: TGTGCCACCAGTGATAGGGCTAGCGGGAGGCAAGAGACCCAGTACTTC.